This TCR beta chain emerged from a study of shared clonotypes between healthy human individuals. TCRdb keeps only in-frame clones here, not all; method: immunoSEQ multiplex PCR. Counted here are approximately 340,000 clones, about 70% occurring once; the ten biggest clones make up less than 11%. The V and J ends lost 4 bases and 2 bases respectively, with 3 bases between them. Germline lookup yields CDR1 SGHRS and CDR2 YFSETQ. The length of the CDR3 is 11 residues. The receptor was derived from a man aged 30-40 years in good health. This chain joins TRBV5-1 and TRBJ2-5; D is unclear. The sample was memory CD4+ T cells sorted from blood. Noted subset: CD45RA-negative fraction. The CDR3 nucleotides are TGCGCCAGCAGCCAGCAAGAGACCCAGTACTTC. This translates into CASSQQETQYF.